The source of this T cell receptor beta chain is a study of blood T cell repertoires in COVID-19. The wider study: The origin of the acute and convalescent COVID-19 samples was the United States, Italy and Spain. T cells, B-cell-depleted T cells, or PBMCs provided the cDNA or gDNA that served as material.

How the authors handled the data: Amplifying reference gene primers gave estimates of nucleated cell counts. Assay: immunoSEQ multiplex PCR; the TCRdb copy retains only in-frame clones and omits some. V, J and clone size are those of that table, while D and trimming were read from the DNA. The sample shows about 480,000 clones, approximately 89% of them seen only once. J gave up 3 bases and V 0 bases, and 8 bases lay outside the gene matches. Germline V gene data show CDR1 as MGHRA and CDR2 as YSYEKL. The CDR3 runs 16 residues. The source of this sequence is a man in his late teens or twenties with COVID-19, enrolled during active disease. The rearrangement uses TRBV4-1 and TRBJ2-7; 7 nucleotides match TRBD2. Source material: peripheral blood. The CDR3 coding sequence is TGCGCCAGCAGCCAAGATGCAGGGCTAGCGGTCTACGAGCAGTACTTC. Translating gives CASSQDAGLAVYEQYF.